These 32 T cell receptor beta chains share one sample of origin, sequenced in a study of CD8 T cells in ankylosing spondylitis. TCRdb fed the 5' RACE reads into MiXCR, producing one record per CDR3 protein. This sample carries 150,000 to 200,000 distinct CDR3 sequences, over 10% of them seen once, and the ten largest clones take roughly 11%. The sample comprised blood, either unsorted or a sorted T cell fraction (not recorded which). The receptors derive from a female donor with ankylosing spondylitis or in good health (not recorded which).

This clonotype was detected many times. V is TRBV4-1 and J is TRBJ1-1; TRBD1 is a possible D gene (5 bases). The V gene's germline CDR1 is MGHRA and CDR2 YSYEKL. The germline V and J ends were trimmed by 6 bases and 6 bases, with 14 bases remaining between them. The CDR3 sequence is 13 residues long. CDR3 in DNA: TGCGCCAGCAGTTCCTTGCAGGGCTCTGAAGCTTTCTTT. Translating it yields CASSSLQGSEAFF.

This clonotype was counted a few times. The V gene is TRBV20-1, the J gene TRBJ2-1; 14 nucleotides agree with TRBD2. Losses at the gene ends were 1 base for V and 0 bases for J; bases not matched to a gene: 5. The CDR3 is made up of 18 amino acids. Germline V gene sequence: CDR1 DFQATT, CDR2 SNEGSKA (reference sequence). The CDR3 spells CSARGGTSGSSSYNEQFF. CDR3 coding DNA: TGCAGTGCTAGAGGAGGGACTAGCGGGAGCAGCTCCTACAATGAGCAGTTCTTC.

This rearrangement joins TRBV7-2 to TRBJ1-4; no clear D gene. The length of the CDR3 is 14 residues. Germline lookup yields CDR1 SGHTA and CDR2 FQGNSA. V was cut by 3 bases and J by 5 bases, with 10 bases left in between. The DNA of the CDR3 is TGTGCCAGCAGCTTCAGGAGAAGAAATGAAAAACTGTTTTTT. It is translated as CASSFRRRNEKLFF.

This clonotype was recorded at least ten times. The V and J genes are TRBV7-8 and TRBJ1-5; tentative D call: TRBD1 (5 bases). The CDR3 has 15 amino acids. The germline V and J ends were trimmed by 2 bases and 0 bases, with 8 bases remaining between them. Germline V gene lookup returns CDR1 SGHVS and CDR2 FQNEAQ. As DNA, the CDR3 is TGTGCCAGCAGCTTACTCGACAGTAGCAATCAGCCCCAGCATTTT. It translates to CASSLLDSSNQPQHF.

This clonotype was observed many times. This rearrangement joins TRBV27 to TRBJ2-7; a possible D gene is TRBD2 (6 bases). Germline V gene lookup returns CDR1 MNHEY and CDR2 SMNVEV (reference sequence). V was trimmed by 4 bases and J by 2 bases, leaving 15 bases between them. This CDR3 has 15 amino acids. For the CDR3, the DNA is TGTGCCAGCAGTTCCTTCGGGACTGACACCTACGAGCAGTACTTC. Amino acid sequence: CASSSFGTDTYEQYF.

There are many counts of this clonotype. V and J are TRBV5-6 and TRBJ1-1, with D maybe TRBD1 (5 bases). CDR3 length equals 14 residues. CDR1 and CDR2 (germline): SGHDT, YYEEEE. V was clipped by 4 bases and J by 4 bases, with 14 bases between them. CDR3 nucleotides: TGTGCCAGCAGCATCGGGACGGGTTTCACTGAAGCTTTCTTT. As protein: CASSIGTGFTEAFF.

This clonotype appeared a few times. V and J are TRBV6-1 and TRBJ1-2; a weak D match, TRBD1 (5 bases). Trimming took off 11 bases at V and 5 bases at J, with 18 bases between the two ends. The CDR3 extends over 13 amino acids. Germline V gene lookup returns CDR1 MNHNS and CDR2 SASEGT. The CDR3 nucleotides are TGTGCCTCCCGCCAGCCTGGGGGGTATGGCTACACCTTC. It translates to CASRQPGGYGYTF.

This clonotype was counted at least ten times. The V call is TRBV7-2, the J call TRBJ2-1; perhaps TRBD1 as D (5 bases). The germline V gene encodes CDR1 SGHTA and CDR2 FQGNSA. Between the trimmed V and J ends, which lost 1 base and 6 bases, there was a span of 10 bases. The CDR3 covers 14 residues. Here the CDR3 DNA reads TGTGCCAGCAGCTTAGGTTTTAGGGGCAATGAGCAGTTCTTC. As protein: CASSLGFRGNEQFF.

The CDR3 DNA is TGTGCCAGCTCACACGGGGGAACTGAAGCTTTCTTT. The encoded protein is CASSHGGTEAFF. The genes are TRBV18 and TRBJ1-1, with D perhaps TRBD1 (5 bases). The CDR3 runs to 12 residues. CDR1 KGHSH and CDR2 LQKENI come from the germline V gene. V gave up 4 bases and J gave up 5 bases, with 8 bases separating them.

In this sample, this clonotype turned up many times. The chain uses TRBV5-1 and TRBJ1-3; D uncertain. Germline V gene lookup returns CDR1 SGHRS and CDR2 YFSETQ. The CDR3 runs to 14 residues. V was trimmed by 4 bases and J by 1 base, leaving 9 bases between them. The CDR3 reads CASSQEISGNTIYF. CDR3 bases: TGCGCCAGCAGCCAGGAGATATCTGGAAACACCATATATTTT.

This clonotype was observed at least ten times. The V call is TRBV15, the J call TRBJ1-4; D unclear. With 5 bases removed from V and 5 bases from J, the gap between germline ends came to 12 bases. Germline values: CDR1 LNHNV, CDR2 YYDKDF (reference sequence). The CDR3 covers 14 residues. The CDR3 DNA sequence: TGTGCCACCAGCGACCGGGCCTTAAATGAAAAACTGTTTTTT. Amino acids: CATSDRALNEKLFF.

This clonotype occurred many times. The chain links TRBV9 to TRBJ2-2; 7 bases map to TRBD2. The CDR3 spans 20 residues. V shed 4 bases and J 3 bases; nucleotides not matched to a gene: 21. In germline, CDR1 is SGDLS, CDR2 YYNGEE. CDR3 loop: CASSPPRLTSPIRDTGELFF. The DNA for the CDR3 is TGTGCCAGCAGCCCCCCACGATTGACTAGCCCTATCAGGGACACCGGGGAGCTGTTTTTT.

This clonotype was recorded at least ten times. This chain links TRBV27 with TRBJ2-1; unclear D gene. Germline CDR1 reads MNHEY; CDR2 reads SMNVEV (reference sequence). This CDR3 spans 13 amino acids. V lost 5 bases and J 8 bases, leaving 13 bases between the germline ends. The CDR3 DNA is TGTGCCAGCAGTCCACCGACCGGGTATGAGCAGTTCTTC. Encoded protein: CASSPPTGYEQFF.

This clonotype has more than one count but fewer than ten. The chain couples TRBV12-3 or TRBV12-4 to TRBJ1-1; the match to TRBD1 covers 7 bases. The CDR3 has 15 amino acids. The V and J ends lost 2 bases and 2 bases, in that order; junction bases with no gene match: 5. CDR3 DNA: TGTGCCAGCAGTTTACGGACAGGAAGAAACACTGAAGCTTTCTTT. Translation: CASSLRTGRNTEAFF.

The CDR3 sequence is CASSQGTGLSFTTNEKLFF. The CDR3 DNA follows: TGTGCCAGCAGCCAAGGGACAGGCCTAAGCTTTACAACTAATGAAAAACTGTTTTTT. The chain employs TRBV14 and TRBJ1-4; 7 bases match TRBD1. V shed 1 base and J 0 bases; nucleotides not matched to a gene: 11. Per the germline V gene, CDR1 is SGHDN and CDR2 is FVKESK. There are 19 residues in the CDR3.

There are many counts of this clonotype. V and J are TRBV7-3 and TRBJ1-2; D uncertain. V dropped 0 bases and J dropped 4 bases, with 12 bases sitting between them. The CDR3 consists of 15 residues. The germline gives CDR1 SGHTA, CDR2 FQGTGA. The chain's CDR3 is CASSLTSTQTYGYTF. In nucleotides, the CDR3 is TGTGCCAGCAGCTTAACATCAACACAGACCTATGGCTACACCTTC.

This clonotype was seen at least ten times. The chain joins TRBV6-1 to TRBJ1-1; tentatively, D is TRBD1 (6 bases). The CDR3 sequence is 15 residues long. CDR1 MNHNS and CDR2 SASEGT come from the germline V gene. The V and J ends lost 0 bases and 3 bases respectively, with 11 bases between them. The DNA of the CDR3 is TGTGCCAGCAGTGAAGCGGTGGGGGGCCACACTGAAGCTTTCTTT. It yields the protein CASSEAVGGHTEAFF.

Regarding this clonotype: A much larger clone sits a single nucleotide away, making a read error possible. CDR3 sequence: CGSSKVDAREGYTF. The CDR3 DNA sequence: TGTGGCAGCAGCAAAGTGGACGCCCGGGAGGGCTACACCTTC. This chain joins TRBV21-1 and TRBJ1-2; the table's D call, TRBD1, was not checked against the DNA. TRBV21-1 is a pseudogene locus. This CDR3 comprises 14 residues.

The chain couples TRBV7-9 to TRBJ2-5; tentatively, D is TRBD2 (5 bases). This CDR3 has 14 residues. CDR1 and CDR2 (germline): SEHNR, FQNEAQ (reference sequence). V lost 2 bases to trimming and J lost 1 base, with 8 bases between them. The CDR3 bases are TGTGCCAGCAGCTTACGAGGGATCCAAGAGACCCAGTACTTC. This gives the protein CASSLRGIQETQYF.

This sequence joins TRBV20-1 and TRBJ1-4, with a tentative D call TRBD1 (6 bases). Trimming took off 2 bases at V and 4 bases at J, with 17 bases between the two ends. CDR1 and CDR2 from the germline V gene are DFQATT and SNEGSKA (reference sequence). The CDR3 has 16 amino acids. This CDR3 reads CSARPIPGHFNEKLFF. In DNA form, the CDR3 reads TGCAGTGCTAGACCCATACCGGGACACTTTAATGAAAAACTGTTTTTT.

This clonotype was detected many times. DNA for the CDR3: TGTGCCAGCAGCGTCCGACAGGGGAATTTGAACACCATATATTTT. Translated, it gives CASSVRQGNLNTIYF. The V and J genes are TRBV7-8 and TRBJ1-3, with TRBD1 matching over 8 bases. The CDR3 covers 15 residues. The V gene end was trimmed by 5 bases and the J gene end by 7 bases; junction bases not matched to a gene: 10. Germline CDR1 reads SGHVS; CDR2 reads FQNEAQ. Supplemented by reference TRBV7-8 and TRBJ1-3, the full variable domain reads GAGVSQSPRYKVAKRGQDVALRCDPISGHVSLFWYQQALGQGPEFLTYFQNEAQLDKSGLPSDRFFAERPEGSVSTLKIQRTQQEDSAVYLCASSVRQGNLNTIYFGEGSWLTVV.

This clonotype has more than one count but fewer than ten. The chain employs TRBV7-9 and TRBJ2-7; the match to TRBD2 covers 11 bases. The CDR3 loop spans 15 amino acids. Trimming removed 5 bases from V and 3 bases from J; junction bases left unmatched: 6. Germline assignment: CDR1 SEHNR and CDR2 FQNEAQ (reference sequence). The CDR3 sequence is CASSTGLAGLYEQYF. CDR3 coding DNA: TGTGCCAGCAGCACCGGACTAGCGGGCCTCTACGAGCAGTACTTC.

Regarding this clonotype: Relative to the germline gene, one junction end is altered; a read error may explain this. The chain joins TRBV7-3 to TRBJ2-1; 11 positions agree with TRBD1. This CDR3 has 15 residues. The germline V gene has CDR1 SGHTA and CDR2 FQGTGA. The CDR3 DNA reads TGTGCCGGCAGCCCGGGACAGGGGGGAAACAATGAGCAGTTCTTC. Residues: CAGSPGQGGNNEQFF.

This clonotype was detected many times. The chain employs TRBV7-2 and TRBJ2-2, with 7 bases lining up with TRBD2. CDR3 length: 14 amino acids. Germline values: CDR1 SGHTA, CDR2 FQGNSA. With 6 bases clipped from V and 2 bases from J, the junction kept 3 bases outside the gene matches. The CDR3 sequence is CASRRLANTGELFF. The CDR3 nucleotides read TGTGCCAGCAGGCGACTAGCTAACACCGGGGAGCTGTTTTTT. Supplemented by reference TRBV7-2 and TRBJ2-2, the full variable domain reads GAGVSQSPSNKVTEKGKDVELRCDPISGHTALYWYRQSLGQGLEFLIYFQGNSAPDKSGLPSDRFSAERTGGSVSTLTIQRTQQEDSAVYLCASRRLANTGELFFGEGSRLTVL.

V and J are TRBV6-5 and TRBJ1-1; D call uncertain. The CDR3 loop spans 13 amino acids. V lost 3 bases and J lost 5, with 10 bases in between. Germline lookup yields CDR1 MNHEY and CDR2 SVGAGI. The CDR3, as DNA: TGTGCCAGCAGTTATCAGTGGGAGACTGAAGCTTTCTTT. Translated, it gives CASSYQWETEAFF.

The V and J genes are TRBV27 and TRBJ1-3; TRBD1 agrees at 10 bases. This CDR3 is built from 16 residues. V was clipped by 3 bases and J by 3 bases; unmatched bases: 5. Per the germline V gene, CDR1 is MNHEY and CDR2 is SMNVEV (reference sequence). CDR3: CASSFSGTGVGNTIYF. CDR3 coding DNA: TGTGCCAGCAGTTTCTCCGGGACAGGGGTTGGAAACACCATATATTTT.

In its sample, this clonotype was seen many times. V gene TRBV28 combines with J gene TRBJ1-4, with unresolved D. The CDR3 is made up of 14 amino acids. Germline CDR1 and CDR2: MDHEN and SYDVKM. V gave up 6 bases and J gave up 2 bases, with 10 bases separating them. CDR3 DNA: TGTGCCAGCAGAGATCTAAGGACTAATGAAAAACTGTTTTTT. It yields the protein CASRDLRTNEKLFF.

This clonotype turned up a few times. V gene TRBV9 combines with J gene TRBJ2-1; D may correspond to TRBD1 or TRBD2 (5 bases each). V lost 0 bases to trimming and J lost 4 bases, with 11 bases between them. Germline V gives CDR1 SGDLS, CDR2 YYNGEE. The CDR3 extends over 15 amino acids. The CDR3 DNA reads as TGTGCCAGCAGCGTAGACGGGGCACCATACAATGAGCAGTTCTTC. It yields the protein CASSVDGAPYNEQFF.

Only a few counts were recorded for this clonotype. This chain connects TRBV7-2 to TRBJ1-1; D remains ambiguous. The CDR3 spans 11 residues. Looked up from germline, CDR1 is SGHTA and CDR2 is FQGNSA. Between the trimmed V and J ends, which lost 1 base and 14 bases, there was a span of 11 bases. The CDR3 DNA reads as TGTGCCAGCAGCTTAGTGGGTCGCAAGTTCTTT. Protein product: CASSLVGRKFF. The variable domain in full, completed from reference TRBV7-2 and TRBJ1-1, reads GAGVSQSPSNKVTEKGKDVELRCDPISGHTALYWYRQSLGQGLEFLIYFQGNSAPDKSGLPSDRFSAERTGGSVSTLTIQRTQQEDSAVYLCASSLVGRKFFGQGTRLTVV.

V is TRBV24-1 and J is TRBJ1-2; TRBD1 is a possible D gene (5 bases). There are 13 residues in the CDR3. Trimming stripped 6 bases from V and 7 bases from J, with 14 bases between. Per germline, CDR1 KGHDR and CDR2 SFDVKD. The CDR3 nucleotides read TGTGCCACCAGTCGTGGGGGATTCGGTGGCTACACCTTC. This encodes CATSRGGFGGYTF.

This clonotype came up many times. V usage is TRBV12-3 or TRBV12-4 and J usage is TRBJ1-2; 8 nucleotides align to TRBD1. This CDR3 contains 16 residues. J gave up 2 bases and V 6 bases, and 11 bases lay outside the gene matches. CDR3 sequence reads: CASSNQYRGSNYGYTF. The CDR3 nucleotides read TGTGCCAGCAGCAACCAATACAGGGGGTCGAACTATGGCTACACCTTC.

The table lists this clonotype with a few counts. The V and J genes are TRBV6-4 and TRBJ2-7; D remains ambiguous. V dropped 5 bases and J dropped 6 bases, with 20 bases sitting between them. This CDR3 is built from 15 residues. Germline CDR1 MRHNA, CDR2 SNTAGT. The CDR3 here is CASSPLPDVVGEQYF. The DNA for the CDR3 is TGTGCCAGCAGTCCCCTCCCGGACGTCGTAGGCGAGCAGTACTTC.